Each of the 24 T cell receptor beta chains below was sequenced from the same sample in a study of molecular identifiers for immune sequencing clone quantification. TCRdb fed the PCR reads into MiXCR, producing one record per CDR3 protein. This repertoire shows about 630,000 distinct CDR3 sequences, roughly 23% found once; its top ten account for 0.75% to 0.8%. The specimen sequenced was naive CD8+ T cells from blood, with Jurkat cell RNA spiked in. Subset defined: FACS-sorted CD8+CD4-CCR7+CD45RA+ naive T cells. The receptors stem from a human donor in good health. Some libraries in this study had Jurkat cell RNA spiked in.

V and J are TRBV13 and TRBJ2-7, with TRBD2 as a possible D gene (6 bases). Germline assignment: CDR1 PRHDT and CDR2 FYEKMQ (reference sequence). V dropped 3 bases and J dropped 2 bases, with 17 bases sitting between them. The CDR3 covers 16 residues. The CDR3 is CASSLPSPGETYEQYF. The CDR3 DNA reads TGTGCCAGCAGCTTGCCTTCTCCGGGGGAAACCTACGAGCAGTACTTC.

Only one count was recorded for this clonotype. The chain links TRBV18 to TRBJ2-7, with 10 bases lining up with TRBD1. The CDR3 totals 13 residues. CDR1 is KGHSH, CDR2 LQKENI, per germline. J was trimmed by 6 bases and V by 5 bases; bases with no gene match: 4. In DNA form, the CDR3 reads TGTGCCAGCTCAGGGGACAGGGGCTGCGAGCAGTACTTC. The encoded protein is CASSGDRGCEQYF.

V gene TRBV27 combines with J gene TRBJ2-1; TRBD2 matches at 10 bases. The CDR3 is made up of 15 amino acids. Germline assignment: CDR1 MNHEY and CDR2 SMNVEV (reference sequence). With V trimmed by 5 bases and J by 2 bases, 3 bases remained unmatched. The CDR3: CASSISGRTYNEQFF. Here the CDR3 DNA reads TGTGCCAGCAGTATTAGCGGGAGGACCTACAATGAGCAGTTCTTC.

Note on this clonotype: A much bigger clone sits one base away, suggesting this may be a read error. The gene calls are TRBV28 and TRBJ2-3, with 12 bases matching TRBD2. CDR3 length: 19 residues. Germline CDR1 reads MDHEN; CDR2 reads SYDVKM. CDR3 protein: CAGSFRLAGEIPSTDTQYF. CDR3 nucleotides: TGTGCCGGCAGTTTTCGACTAGCGGGAGAGATTCCTAGCACAGATACGCAGTATTTT.

This clonotype was seen repeatedly, ten times or more. The chain links TRBV2 to TRBJ2-5, with 7 bases lining up with TRBD1. V was clipped by 2 bases and J by 3 bases; unmatched bases: 3. Germline V CDR1 and CDR2: SNHLY, FYNNEI. This CDR3 contains 14 residues. The CDR3 region is CASSEWQGEETQYF. The CDR3 DNA is TGTGCCAGCAGTGAATGGCAGGGGGAAGAGACCCAGTACTTC.

This clonotype was picked up many times. The chain links TRBV25-1 to TRBJ2-3; D ambiguous. Germline V gene sequence: CDR1 MGHDK, CDR2 SYGVNS. The CDR3 is 12 amino acids. V lost 6 bases and J 3 bases, leaving 7 bases between the germline ends. The CDR3 is CASRTLTDTQYF. The CDR3 coding sequence is TGTGCCAGCAGGACCTTGACAGATACGCAGTATTTT.

Of note for this clonotype: This may arise from a read error, as a much more abundant clone is one base away. V usage is TRBV5-3 and J usage is TRBJ2-4; D gene uncertain. TRBV5-3 is flagged as an ORF with uncertain function. The CDR3 totals 13 residues. V was pared by 8 bases and J by 11 bases, with 20 bases between. This CDR3 is CASGLAGPELQYF. The CDR3 bases are TGTGCCAGCGGCTTGGCCGGACCCGAGCTTCAGTACTTC.

Only a few counts were recorded for this clonotype. This sequence joins TRBV14 and TRBJ1-1; D is unresolved. Germline CDR1 and CDR2: SGHDN and FVKESK. V dropped 1 base and J dropped 0 bases, with 9 bases sitting between them. CDR3 length: 15 amino acids. The CDR3: CASSQVLGMNTEAFF. Here the CDR3 DNA reads TGTGCCAGCAGCCAAGTTTTAGGCATGAACACTGAAGCTTTCTTT.

The table lists this clonotype with many counts. V and J are TRBV12-3 or TRBV12-4 and TRBJ2-3, with D hard to call. V shed 6 bases and J shed 4 bases, with 8 bases lying between them. The CDR3 consists of 12 residues. CDR3 DNA sequence: TGTGCCAGCAGCATTTCGGCAGATACGCAGTATTTT. Protein: CASSISADTQYF.

Concerning this clonotype: Compared with germline, one end of the junction differs, possibly owing to a read error. The chain employs TRBV7-9 and TRBJ2-3, with D hard to call. The germline V gene has CDR1 SEHNR and CDR2 FQNEAQ (reference sequence). The CDR3 runs 14 residues. DNA for the CDR3: TGTGCCCGCCGCCCCCACATCGGCGCAGATACGCCGTATTTT. Its translation is CARRPHIGADTPYF.

This clonotype came up a few times. This chain joins TRBV7-9 and TRBJ2-5; D is uncertain. V lost 3 bases, J lost 5 bases, and 16 bases lay in between. The CDR3 is 15 amino acids. Germline V CDR1 and CDR2: SEHNR, FQNEAQ (reference sequence). The CDR3 region has the DNA TGTGCCAGCAGCTTTATGGTGGGGAATTCGGAGACCCAGTACTTC. This sequence encodes CASSFMVGNSETQYF.

V is TRBV21-1 and J is TRBJ2-2; the table calls TRBD1, which could not be checked here. TRBV21-1 is recorded as a pseudogene. The CDR3 extends over 16 amino acids. The CDR3: CASSKAGQQRTGELFF. Written as DNA, the CDR3 is TGTGCCAGCAGCAAAGCCGGACAGCAAAGAACCGGGGAGCTGTTTTTT.

About this clonotype itself: The CDR3 carries no conserved terminal phenylalanine or tryptophan, so it likely arises from a read error. This chain uses TRBV12-3 or TRBV12-4 with TRBJ2-5, with D maybe TRBD1 (6 bases). This CDR3 region has 13 residues. V gave up 5 bases and J gave up 5 bases, with 12 bases separating them. CDR3 amino acids: CASSQGSRETQYI. The CDR3, as DNA: TGTGCCAGCAGTCAGGGGTCGAGGGAGACCCAGTACATC.

This sequence joins TRBV12-3 or TRBV12-4 and TRBJ2-5, with 10 positions matching TRBD1. The trim removed 5 bases at V and 2 bases at J, leaving 8 bases unmatched. This CDR3 spans 16 amino acids. The CDR3 sequence is CASSPPGQGLQETQYF. In DNA form, the CDR3 reads TGTGCCAGCAGTCCACCGGGACAGGGGCTACAAGAGACCCAGTACTTC.

This clonotype turned up a few times. The rearrangement uses TRBV13 and TRBJ2-3, with D tentatively TRBD1 or TRBD2 (7 bases each). Germline V gene lookup returns CDR1 PRHDT and CDR2 FYEKMQ (reference sequence). This CDR3 spans 13 amino acids. Trimming stripped 4 bases from V and 12 bases from J, with 17 bases between. This CDR3 is CASSSDRRETQYF. For the CDR3, the DNA is TGTGCCAGCAGCTCGGACAGGCGGGAGACCCAGTATTTT.

This clonotype was seen at least ten times. The chain joins TRBV7-2 to TRBJ1-2; the match to TRBD1 covers 7 bases. The germline CDR1 and CDR2 sequences are SGHTA and FQGNSA. With V trimmed by 1 base and J by 6 bases, 2 bases remained unmatched. The CDR3 is 13 residues long. The CDR3 DNA is TGTGCCAGCAGCTTAGGAGGGGGCGATGGCTACACCTTC. The encoded protein is CASSLGGGDGYTF.

This clonotype has only a few counts. The chain links TRBV20-1 to TRBJ2-1; tentatively, D is TRBD2 (6 bases). This CDR3 contains 13 residues. With 5 bases removed from V and 8 bases from J, the gap between germline ends came to 16 bases. Germline assignment: CDR1 DFQATT and CDR2 SNEGSKA (reference sequence). The CDR3 is CSADGLALDEQFF. DNA for the CDR3: TGCAGTGCTGACGGGCTAGCGCTCGATGAGCAGTTCTTC.

As regards this clonotype: A read error may explain this, as a much larger clone is one base away. The CDR3: CASSPISGVATEAFF. CDR3 bases: TGTGCCAGCAGTCCGATTTCAGGGGTCGCGACTGAAGCTTTCTTT. The chain links TRBV27 to TRBJ1-1; TRBD1 might be the D (6 bases). V dropped 5 bases and J dropped 5 bases, with 18 bases sitting between them. Germline CDR1 is MNHEY and CDR2 is SMNVEV (reference sequence). The CDR3 is 15 residues long.

This clonotype was detected many times. This chain connects TRBV9 to TRBJ1-1; D call uncertain. The CDR3 has 15 residues. Germline assignment: CDR1 SGDLS and CDR2 YYNGEE. Deletions cut 4 bases from V and 4 bases from J, with 17 bases between. The CDR3 region has the DNA TGTGCCAGCAGCCCACCTCTCGCCAGGCCCACTGAAGCTTTCTTT. This sequence encodes CASSPPLARPTEAFF.

V gene TRBV28 combines with J gene TRBJ2-3, with D unresolved. Germline CDR1 reads MDHEN; CDR2 reads SYDVKM. The V end lost 7 bases, the J end lost 4 bases, and 15 bases lay between the germline ends. The CDR3 contains 14 residues. The CDR3 sequence: CASTPKRLADTQYF. The CDR3 nucleotides are TGTGCCAGCACCCCCAAGAGGCTCGCAGATACGCAGTATTTT. Based on the CDR3 plus reference TRBV28 and TRBJ2-3, the full variable domain is DVKVTQSSRYLVKRTGEKVFLECVQDMDHENMFWYRQDPGLGLRLIYFSYDVKMKEKGDIPEGYSVSREKKERFSLILESASTNQTSMYLCASTPKRLADTQYFGPGTRLTVL.

Points on this clonotype: A read error may explain this, as a much larger clone is one base away. The chain recombines TRBV29-1 with TRBJ1-1; weak D call: TRBD1 (5 bases). Trimming shortened V by 5 bases and J by 1 base, and 11 bases separated the two germline ends. Germline V gives CDR1 SQVTM, CDR2 ANQGSEA. The CDR3 runs 13 residues. CDR3 in amino acids: CSVTQVANTEAFF. The DNA of the CDR3 is TGCAGCGTTACACAGGTGGCGAACACTGAAGCTTTCTTT.

This clonotype came up a few times. The chain links TRBV27 to TRBJ2-7; no firm D call. The CDR3 consists of 14 residues. Trimming pared 0 bases from V and 3 bases from J, leaving 9 bases between. CDR1 is MNHEY, CDR2 SMNVEV, per germline (reference sequence). The CDR3 here is CASSLSPAHYEQYF. CDR3 in DNA: TGTGCCAGCAGTTTATCGCCAGCCCACTACGAGCAGTACTTC.

This clonotype came up a few times. J is TRBJ2-6 and V is TRBV27, with TRBD1 identical over 10 bases. Germline lookup yields CDR1 MNHEY and CDR2 SMNVEV (reference sequence). V shed 2 bases and J 0 bases; nucleotides not matched to a gene: 13. The CDR3 length is 21 residues. CDR3 sequence (DNA): TGTGCCAGCAGTTTAAACCCCCGTCTGGACAGGGGGAGCTCTGGGGCCAACGTCCTGACTTTC. Its translation: CASSLNPRLDRGSSGANVLTF.

The rearrangement joins TRBV12-3 or TRBV12-4 to TRBJ2-1; 7 bases align to TRBD1. The CDR3 runs 16 residues. V was clipped by 4 bases and J by 3 bases; unmatched bases: 9. CDR3 DNA sequence: TGTGCCAGCAGTTGGTCCGACAGGGCAATCTACAATGAGCAGTTCTTC. This encodes CASSWSDRAIYNEQFF.